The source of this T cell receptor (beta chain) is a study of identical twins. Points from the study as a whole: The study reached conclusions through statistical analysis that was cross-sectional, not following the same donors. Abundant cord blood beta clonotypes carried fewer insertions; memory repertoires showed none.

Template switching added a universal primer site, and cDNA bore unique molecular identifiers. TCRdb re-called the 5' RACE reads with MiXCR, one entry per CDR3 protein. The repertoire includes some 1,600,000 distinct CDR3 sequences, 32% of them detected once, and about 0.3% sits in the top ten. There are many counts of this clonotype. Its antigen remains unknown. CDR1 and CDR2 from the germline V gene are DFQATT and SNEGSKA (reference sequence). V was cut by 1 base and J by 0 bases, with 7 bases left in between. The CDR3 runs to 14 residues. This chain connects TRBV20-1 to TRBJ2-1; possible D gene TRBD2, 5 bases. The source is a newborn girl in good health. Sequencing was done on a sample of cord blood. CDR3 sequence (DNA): TGCAGTGCTAGAGCGGGGAGCTCCTACAATGAGCAGTTCTTC. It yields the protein CSARAGSSYNEQFF.